The rows below give T cell receptor beta chains drawn from one sample of a study of blood T cell repertoires in COVID-19. TCRdb keeps only in-frame clones here, not all; method: immunoSEQ multiplex PCR. Of about 300,000 clones detected, nearly 90% appear once; the ten largest clones hold roughly 2.9%. Sequenced sample: PBMCs or T cells enriched from blood (not recorded which). All receptors derive from a woman between 50 and 59 years old who had been exposed to COVID-19. CDR3s include the opening cysteine and the closing phenylalanine or tryptophan. The D gene is left open where the match is weak. Only some rows state a clone size, as once, few, many or a class for expanded clones.

clone size,V gene,J gene,D gene,CDR3 protein,CDR3 DNA
few,TRBV30,TRBJ2-1,NA,CAWRTVVQSFF,TGTGCCTGGAGAACGGTGGTACAGTCGTTCTTC
NA,TRBV5-1,TRBJ2-7,NA,CASSFNYEQYF,TGCGCCAGCAGCTTTAACTACGAGCAGTACTTC
NA,TRBV25-1,TRBJ1-1,TRBD1,CASSETGGRTEAFF,TGTGCCAGCAGTGAAACAGGGGGGCGAACTGAAGCTTTCTTT
NA,TRBV2,TRBJ2-5,NA,CASHDFLAQETQYF,TGTGCCAGCCACGATTTTTTGGCACAAGAGACCCAGTACTTC
NA,TRBV5-4,TRBJ1-2,NA,CASSLVSRTNYGYTF,TGTGCCAGCAGCTTGGTTTCCAGAACTAACTATGGCTACACCTTC
few,TRBV2,TRBJ2-7,NA,CASSPGRLVSYEQYF,TGTGCCAGCAGTCCGGGGAGATTAGTCTCCTACGAGCAGTACTTC
NA,TRBV27,TRBJ2-3,NA,CASSLSGYGTDTQYF,TGTGCCAGCAGTTTATCCGGGTACGGAACAGATACGCAGTATTTT
NA,TRBV5-4,TRBJ2-7,NA,CASSPVFVGENYEQYF,TGTGCCAGCAGCCCCGTTTTCGTCGGGGAAAACTACGAGCAGTACTTC
NA,TRBV24-1,TRBJ2-5,TRBD2,CATSDSGRQETQYF,TGTGCCACCAGTGATTCCGGGAGGCAAGAGACCCAGTACTTC
NA,TRBV15,TRBJ2-5,NA,CATSRDPGGETQYF,TGTGCCACCAGCAGAGATCCGGGTGGGGAGACCCAGTACTTC
NA,TRBV7-2,TRBJ2-2,TRBD2,CASSPVGSGGSNTGELFF,TGTGCCAGCAGCCCCGTGGGTAGCGGGGGGTCGAACACCGGGGAGCTGTTTTTT
NA,TRBV3-1/TRBV3-2,TRBJ2-2,TRBD2,CASSLLTSRNTGELFF,TGTGCCAGCAGCCTCCTGACTAGCAGGAACACCGGGGAGCTGTTTTTT
NA,TRBV18,TRBJ1-3,NA,CASSPTTGSSGNTIYF,TGTGCCAGCTCACCTACAACAGGGAGCTCTGGAAACACCATATATTTT
NA,TRBV28,TRBJ1-2,TRBD1,CASSSPGRGKDGYTF,TGTGCCAGCAGTTCCCCCGGCAGGGGGAAGGATGGCTACACCTTC
few,TRBV11-2,TRBJ1-2,TRBD1,CASSLEPGQGANYGYTF,TGTGCCAGCAGCTTAGAACCGGGACAGGGGGCAAACTATGGCTACACCTTC
NA,TRBV3-1/TRBV3-2,TRBJ2-7,NA,CASSQARGGTYEQYF,TGTGCCAGCAGCCAAGCGAGGGGGGGAACCTACGAGCAGTACTTC
NA,TRBV5-8,TRBJ1-1,NA,CASSLEQNTEAFF,TGTGCCAGCAGCTTGGAACAGAACACTGAAGCTTTCTTT
NA,TRBV28,TRBJ1-1,TRBD1,CASTTQGSGTEAFF,TGTGCCAGCACCACACAGGGGAGTGGCACTGAAGCTTTCTTT
NA,TRBV21-1,TRBJ2-5,NA,CDESDKETQYF,TGTGACGAGAGCGATAAAGAGACCCAGTACTTC
NA,TRBV7-2,TRBJ1-6,TRBD1,CASSITGVPSTPLHF,TGTGCCAGCAGCATCACAGGGGTCCCGTCGACACCCCTCCACTTT
NA,TRBV5-4,TRBJ2-7,TRBD2,CASSPGLAGNYEQYF,TGTGCCAGCAGCCCTGGACTAGCGGGGAACTACGAGCAGTACTTC
NA,TRBV7-9,TRBJ2-1,NA,CASSLQMNNEQFF,TGTGCCAGCAGCCTCCAGATGAACAATGAGCAGTTCTTC
NA,TRBV2,TRBJ2-1,NA,CASSEALDSSGEQFF,TGTGCCAGCAGTGAAGCGCTAGACAGCTCCGGTGAGCAGTTCTTC
NA,TRBV7-2,TRBJ1-2,NA,CASSLGGVGAGYTF,TGTGCCAGCAGCTTAGGGGGGGTAGGCGCGGGCTACACCTTC
NA,TRBV5-1,TRBJ2-2,TRBD1,CASRPPGGPNTGELFF,TGCGCCAGCAGGCCTCCAGGGGGCCCCAACACCGGGGAGCTGTTTTTT
NA,TRBV30,TRBJ1-2,NA,CAWSVSGTSRSGHF,TGTGCCTGGAGTGTATCCGGGACTTCAAGATCCGGGCACTTC
NA,TRBV10-3,TRBJ2-1,TRBD2,CAISQGLVPNEQFF,TGTGCCATCAGCCAGGGACTAGTCCCCAATGAGCAGTTCTTC
NA,TRBV12-3/TRBV12-4,TRBJ2-7,NA,CASSRDTPYEQYF,TGTGCCAGCAGCCGGGACACTCCCTACGAGCAGTACTTC
NA,TRBV3-1/TRBV3-2,TRBJ2-2,TRBD1,CASSPTGGTGELFF,TGTGCCAGCAGCCCTACAGGGGGCACCGGGGAGCTGTTTTTT
NA,TRBV5-6,TRBJ1-2,TRBD1,CASSLPGQGANYGYTF,TGTGCCAGCAGCTTGCCAGGACAGGGAGCTAACTATGGCTACACCTTC
NA,TRBV14,TRBJ1-6,NA,CASSPSPGYGNSPLHF,TGTGCCAGCAGCCCGTCGCCAGGGTATGGTAATTCACCCCTCCACTTT
NA,TRBV5-6,TRBJ1-6,NA,CASSLGEGRWNSPLHF,TGTGCCAGCAGCTTGGGAGAAGGGAGGTGGAATTCACCCCTCCACTTT
NA,TRBV19,TRBJ1-6,NA,CASSNSYSSYNSPLHF,TGTGCCAGTAGTAATTCATATAGCTCCTATAATTCACCCCTCCACTTT
NA,TRBV9,TRBJ2-3,TRBD2,CASSPGVTSPDTQYF,TGTGCCAGCAGCCCGGGCGTGACTAGCCCGGATACGCAGTATTTT
few,TRBV5-1,TRBJ1-1,TRBD1,CASSSPGQGGSSYMNTEAFF,TGCGCCAGCAGCTCACCGGGACAGGGGGGCTCGTCGTACATGAACACTGAAGCTTTCTTT
NA,TRBV7-2,TRBJ2-5,TRBD2,CASSLQRAGAGALETQYF,TGTGCCAGCAGCTTACAGAGGGCGGGAGCGGGGGCCCTGGAGACCCAGTACTTC
NA,TRBV5-1,TRBJ2-1,NA,CASSLQGSSGNEQFF,TGCGCCAGCAGCTTGCAGGGGTCCTCGGGGAATGAGCAGTTCTTC
NA,TRBV5-6,TRBJ1-5,NA,CASSYKNSNQPQHF,TGTGCCAGCAGCTACAAAAATAGCAATCAGCCCCAGCATTTT
NA,TRBV9,TRBJ1-2,NA,CASSVYGGGYGYTF,TGTGCCAGCAGCGTGTACGGGGGAGGGTATGGCTACACCTTC
NA,TRBV3-1/TRBV3-2,TRBJ1-2,NA,CASSQVGGRGIYGYTF,TGTGCCAGCAGCCAAGTTGGCGGCAGGGGAATCTATGGCTACACCTTC
NA,TRBV28,TRBJ1-1,NA,CASRGDTEAFF,TGTGCCAGCAGGGGAGACACTGAAGCTTTCTTT
NA,TRBV4-2,TRBJ2-5,TRBD2,CASSQGPSGGRRETQYF,TGTGCCAGCAGCCAAGGGCCTAGCGGGGGGCGGAGGGAGACCCAGTACTTC
NA,TRBV7-9,TRBJ1-4,NA,CASSVSARDNTNEKLFF,TGTGCCAGCAGCGTATCCGCCCGGGACAACACTAATGAAAAACTGTTTTTT
NA,TRBV4-1,TRBJ2-7,TRBD1,CASSSPQGRYEQYF,TGCGCCAGCAGCTCCCCACAGGGGCGGTACGAGCAGTACTTC
NA,TRBV29-1,TRBJ1-2,NA,CSVSSNYGYTF,TGCAGCGTTTCCTCTAACTATGGCTACACCTTC
NA,TRBV18,TRBJ2-5,TRBD2,CASSPTTSGGAQETQYF,TGTGCCAGCTCACCTACGACTAGCGGGGGAGCCCAAGAGACCCAGTACTTC
NA,TRBV10-3,TRBJ2-5,TRBD2,CAISEFGSGGKETQYF,TGTGCCATCAGTGAGTTTGGTAGCGGGGGAAAAGAGACCCAGTACTTC
NA,TRBV20-1,TRBJ2-5,TRBD2,CSASHVPILAGGPQAQYF,TGCAGTGCGAGTCATGTCCCGATTCTAGCGGGGGGGCCGCAGGCCCAGTACTTC
NA,TRBV4-1,TRBJ1-1,NA,CASSLGQKNTEAFF,TGCGCCAGCAGCTTGGGACAAAAGAACACTGAAGCTTTCTTT
NA,TRBV7-9,TRBJ2-3,NA,CASSAPQGGTDTQYF,TGTGCCAGCAGCGCACCACAGGGTGGCACAGATACGCAGTATTTT